This T cell receptor (beta chain) originates from a study of blood T cell repertoires in COVID-19. Germline CDR1 is SNHLY and CDR2 is FYNNEI. The V and J ends lost 10 bases and 5 bases respectively, with 11 bases between them. The CDR3 extends over 11 amino acids. The data were produced by immunoSEQ multiplex PCR, yet TCRdb's version contains in-frame clones alone and is incomplete. This table holds 210,000 or so clones, 70% to 90% found once. Cohort assignment relied on participant-reported clinical history. This chain joins TRBV2 and TRBJ2-5; TRBD2 is a possible D gene (6 bases). Sequences were obtained from PBMCs or T cells enriched from blood (not recorded which). The sequence was collected from a man younger than 45 who had recovered from COVID-19. The CDR3 region has the DNA TGTGCCACCCTTGGGGGGGAGACCCAGTACTTC. This encodes CATLGGETQYF.